Below, 20 T cell receptor beta chains from the same sample are listed, as sequenced in a study of T cell responses to AZD1222 COVID-19 vaccine. TCRdb's copy holds only in-frame clones and misses some; the assay was immunoSEQ multiplex PCR. This sample carries around 95,000 clones, around 90% of them seen once, and the ten largest clones take about 1.8%. This sample comprised peripheral blood, obtained on day 0 of AZD1222 vaccination. The receptors were gathered from an adult in good health.

The chain carries TRBV6-1 and TRBJ2-3; D gene ambiguous. Germline V gene sequence: CDR1 MNHNS, CDR2 SASEGT. Trimming pared 0 bases from V and 0 bases from J, leaving 7 bases between. CDR3 length: 15 residues. This CDR3 is CASSEAYLSTDTQYF. The CDR3 DNA follows: TGTGCCAGCAGTGAAGCCTATTTGAGCACAGATACGCAGTATTTT.

The CDR3 here is CSVKDPGNEQFF. The CDR3 DNA follows: TGCAGCGTCAAGGACCCGGGCAATGAGCAGTTCTTC. The chain joins TRBV29-1 to TRBJ2-1, with D unclear. CDR3 length: 12 amino acids. The V end was cut by 6 bases, the J end by 6 bases, with 12 bases between. Per the germline V gene, CDR1 is SQVTM and CDR2 is ANQGSEA.

The chain recombines TRBV24-1 with TRBJ2-1; TRBD2 matches 13 bases. Looked up from germline, CDR1 is KGHDR and CDR2 is SFDVKD. The V gene end was trimmed by 9 bases and the J gene end by 5 bases; junction bases not matched to a gene: 3. This CDR3 has 14 residues. This chain's CDR3 is CATLGTSGNNEQFF. CDR3 sequence (DNA): TGTGCCACCCTAGGGACTAGCGGGAACAATGAGCAGTTCTTC.

The chain joins TRBV28 to TRBJ1-5, with D unresolved. From germline, CDR1 is MDHEN and CDR2 SYDVKM. The CDR3 is made up of 14 amino acids. V lost 4 bases to trimming and J lost 3 bases, with 10 bases between them. For the CDR3, the DNA is TGTGCCAGCAGTTCCCGGGTCCTCAATCAGCCCCAGCATTTT. Translation gives CASSSRVLNQPQHF.

V is TRBV3-1 (or the pseudogene TRBV3-2) and J is TRBJ2-7; unclear D gene. The V end was cut by 4 bases, the J end by 0 bases, with 4 bases between. Per germline, CDR1 LGHDT and CDR2 YNNKEL (reference sequence). The CDR3 sequence is 12 residues long. This CDR3 is CASSRSSYEQYF. DNA for the CDR3: TGTGCCAGCAGCCGGAGCTCCTACGAGCAGTACTTC.

CDR3 residues: CASSQDERGSTDTQYF. The CDR3 DNA is TGCGCCAGCAGCCAAGATGAGCGCGGGAGCACAGATACGCAGTATTTT. The gene calls are TRBV4-1 and TRBJ2-3, with D tentatively TRBD2 (5 bases). There are 16 residues in the CDR3. Germline loops: CDR1 MGHRA, CDR2 YSYEKL. V was trimmed by 0 bases and J by 0 bases, leaving 10 bases between them.

The J gene is TRBJ1-5, the V gene TRBV6-6; 10 positions agree with TRBD1. The V segment lost 7 bases and the J segment 4 bases; nucleotides outside the gene matches: 7. Per germline, CDR1 MNHNY and CDR2 SVGAGI (reference sequence). The CDR3 sequence is 15 residues long. For the CDR3, the DNA is TGTGCCAGCAACCTCGGACAGGGGGGGAATCAGCCCCAGCATTTT. Translating it yields CASNLGQGGNQPQHF.

The V gene is TRBV25-1, the J gene TRBJ1-2; tentative D call: TRBD1 (6 bases). V lost 2 bases and J lost 2, with 15 bases in between. CDR3 length: 16 residues. Germline CDR1 MGHDK, CDR2 SYGVNS. CDR3 loop: CASSEEAGDGNYGYTF. The CDR3 DNA reads TGTGCCAGCAGTGAAGAGGCAGGGGATGGCAACTATGGCTACACCTTC.

The gene calls are TRBV28 and TRBJ1-1, with 10 bases identical to TRBD1. V trimming: 7 bases; J trimming: 6 bases; junction bases outside the gene matches: 11. Looked up from germline, CDR1 is MDHEN and CDR2 is SYDVKM. The CDR3 runs 15 residues. This chain's CDR3 is CASNYLWTGGAEAFF. In DNA form, the CDR3 reads TGTGCCAGCAACTACCTTTGGACAGGGGGAGCTGAAGCTTTCTTT.

The rearrangement uses TRBV7-9 and TRBJ1-4, with TRBD1 identical over 8 bases. The V gene's germline CDR1 is SEHNR and CDR2 FQNEAQ (reference sequence). The CDR3 extends over 15 amino acids. J gave up 4 bases and V 5 bases, and 6 bases lay outside the gene matches. The CDR3 DNA reads TGTGCCAGCAGCACCGGACAGGGCTTTAATGAAAAACTGTTTTTT. Translated, it gives CASSTGQGFNEKLFF.

For the CDR3, the DNA is TGTGCCAGCTCACCACGGAATCAGGGACCCACTGAAGCTTTCTTT. Its translation is CASSPRNQGPTEAFF. The chain links TRBV18 to TRBJ1-1; perhaps TRBD1 as D (5 bases). This CDR3 region has 15 residues. Germline CDR1 and CDR2: KGHSH and LQKENI. Trimming took off 1 base at V and 4 bases at J, with 13 bases between the two ends. Full variable domain (missing parts from reference TRBV18 and TRBJ1-1): NAGVMQNPRHLVRRRGQEARLRCSPMKGHSHVYWYRQLPEEGLKFMVYLQKENIIDESGMPKERFSAEFPKEGPSILRIQQVVRGDSAAYFCASSPRNQGPTEAFFGQGTRLTVV.

The CDR3 region is CASSLIQESYGYTF. The CDR3 DNA is TGTGCCAGCAGTCTCATTCAGGAATCTTATGGCTACACCTTC. V is TRBV6-5 and J is TRBJ1-2; the D is unclear. The V end was cut by 5 bases, the J end by 5 bases, with 15 bases between. This CDR3 has 14 residues. In germline, CDR1 is MNHEY, CDR2 SVGAGI.

The chain links TRBV11-2 to TRBJ1-6; D remains ambiguous. The germline V and J ends were trimmed by 6 bases and 5 bases, with 14 bases remaining between them. Germline V gives CDR1 SGHAT, CDR2 FQNNGV. There are 15 residues in the CDR3. CDR3 loop: CASRTLWKDNSPLHF. The CDR3 region has the DNA TGTGCCAGCAGGACCCTATGGAAGGATAATTCACCCCTCCACTTT.

The CDR3 spells CASSLSRGLGYGYTF. The CDR3 region has the DNA TGTGCCAGCAGCTTAAGTAGGGGGCTTGGCTATGGCTACACCTTC. The chain combines TRBV7-2 with TRBJ1-2; 7 bases are shared with TRBD1. The CDR3 is 15 residues long. Trimming at V came to 2 bases and at J to 4 bases, leaving 7 bases not matched to a gene. Germline CDR1 and CDR2: SGHTA and FQGNSA.

This clone turned up a few times. The rearrangement uses TRBV19 and TRBJ2-1; D gene uncertain. V gave up 5 bases and J gave up 0 bases, with 20 bases separating them. CDR1 is LNHDA, CDR2 SQIVND, per germline (reference sequence). CDR3 length: 18 amino acids. CDR3 coding DNA: TGTGCCAGTAGTTCGCTAGATCTTACTCGGAGCTCCTACAATGAGCAGTTCTTC. Translation: CASSSLDLTRSSYNEQFF.

V gene TRBV7-2 combines with J gene TRBJ2-7; 8 nucleotides align to TRBD2. Looked up from germline, CDR1 is SGHTA and CDR2 is FQGNSA. The CDR3 has 13 residues. Germline trimming cut 0 bases from V and 5 bases from J; bases unmatched to any gene: 0. The CDR3 coding sequence is TGTGCCAGCAGCTTAGCGCGGGGGGACGAGCAGTACTTC. This translates into CASSLARGDEQYF.

The gene calls are TRBV27 and TRBJ2-2, with D tentatively TRBD2 (5 bases). The V end lost 4 bases, the J end lost 2 bases, and 26 bases lay between the germline ends. The CDR3 length is 20 residues. Germline V lookup: CDR1 MNHEY, CDR2 SMNVEV (reference sequence). CDR3 residues: CASSSYGPDLSRRNTGELFF. The CDR3 DNA reads as TGTGCCAGCAGTTCTTATGGCCCGGACTTATCCCGCCGTAACACCGGGGAGCTGTTTTTT.

V and J are TRBV14 and TRBJ2-6; D possibly corresponds to TRBD1 (5 bases). Trimming removed 2 bases from V and 2 bases from J, with 10 bases in between. The CDR3 is 16 amino acids. CDR1 and CDR2 (germline): SGHDN, FVKESK. CDR3 sequence (DNA): TGTGCCAGCAGCCAACTAACAGGTACTGGGGCCAACGTCCTGACTTTC. This translates into CASSQLTGTGANVLTF.

This clone was seen a single time. The V and J genes are TRBV15 and TRBJ1-4; tentative D call: TRBD1 (6 bases). CDR1 and CDR2 (germline): LNHNV, YYDKDF (reference sequence). The V gene lost 4 bases and the J gene lost 2 bases, with 11 bases spanning the gap. The CDR3 is 15 residues long. In DNA, the CDR3 is TGTGCCACCAGCAAAACAGGGACCACTAATGAAAAACTGTTTTTT. It specifies CATSKTGTTNEKLFF.

The CDR3 region is CASRGTENTGELFF. Here the CDR3 DNA reads TGTGCCAGCAGGGGGACAGAGAACACCGGGGAGCTGTTTTTT. V usage is TRBV2 and J usage is TRBJ2-2; the match to TRBD1 covers 7 bases. Germline CDR1 reads SNHLY; CDR2 reads FYNNEI. This CDR3 has 14 residues. The V gene end was trimmed by 6 bases and the J gene end by 1 base; junction bases not matched to a gene: 2.